A single sample gave rise to the 5 T cell receptor beta chains below, sequenced in a study of neurological immune-mediated disorders. TCRdb re-analysed the 5' RACE reads in MiXCR, keeping a single row per CDR3 protein. The table records more than 35,000 distinct CDR3 sequences, approximately 3% of them present only once. The sequenced sample consisted of PBMCs. These receptors all stem from a woman between 45 and 65 years old with multiple sclerosis.

This clonotype was recorded many times. V and J are TRBV3-1 and TRBJ2-5, with D maybe TRBD1 (6 bases). V lost 0 bases and J lost 0, with 11 bases in between. CDR3 length: 16 residues. In germline, CDR1 is LGHDT, CDR2 YNNKEL (reference sequence). In DNA form, the CDR3 reads TGTGCCAGCAGCCAAGATAACAGGGTGTACCAAGAGACCCAGTACTTC. This translates into CASSQDNRVYQETQYF.

This clonotype has a count of ten or more. The rearrangement joins TRBV5-1 to TRBJ2-7; D unresolved. CDR3 length equals 14 residues. In germline, CDR1 is SGHRS, CDR2 YFSETQ. Trimming took 4 bases from V and 1 from J, leaving 12 bases between them. The CDR3 is CASSIQEWSYEQYF. The DNA of the CDR3 is TGCGCCAGCAGCATTCAGGAGTGGTCCTACGAGCAGTACTTC.

This clonotype showed up many times. J is TRBJ2-1 and V is TRBV5-1; tentatively, D is TRBD1 (5 bases). CDR1 is SGHRS and CDR2 is YFSETQ in the germline V gene. CDR3 length: 14 amino acids. The V gene lost 0 bases and the J gene lost 4 bases, with 8 bases spanning the gap. Here the CDR3 reads CASSLDRQYNEQFF. The CDR3 nucleotides are TGCGCCAGCAGCTTGGACAGGCAATACAATGAGCAGTTCTTC.

This clonotype has more than one count but fewer than ten. A much larger clone lies one base from this, so it may be a read error. This rearrangement joins TRBV5-1 to TRBJ1-1; weak D call: TRBD1 (5 bases). The CDR3 loop spans 14 amino acids. V lost 0 bases and J 7 bases, leaving 13 bases between the germline ends. The germline V gene has CDR1 SGHRS and CDR2 YFSETQ. CDR3 in amino acids: CASSLVPGGGEAFF. DNA of the CDR3: TGCGCCAGCAGCTTGGTACCGGGGGGGGGTGAAGCTTTCTTT.

This clonotype was recorded at least ten times. V usage is TRBV27 and J usage is TRBJ2-3, with 9 bases that match TRBD1. The CDR3 loop spans 15 amino acids. Germline CDR1 and CDR2: MNHEY and SMNVEV (reference sequence). V lost 5 bases and J lost 8; bases outside the gene matches: 11. The DNA for the CDR3 is TGTGCCAGCAGTCCCCCGGGACAGGGACGTGTTACGCAGTATTTT. Its translation: CASSPPGQGRVTQYF.